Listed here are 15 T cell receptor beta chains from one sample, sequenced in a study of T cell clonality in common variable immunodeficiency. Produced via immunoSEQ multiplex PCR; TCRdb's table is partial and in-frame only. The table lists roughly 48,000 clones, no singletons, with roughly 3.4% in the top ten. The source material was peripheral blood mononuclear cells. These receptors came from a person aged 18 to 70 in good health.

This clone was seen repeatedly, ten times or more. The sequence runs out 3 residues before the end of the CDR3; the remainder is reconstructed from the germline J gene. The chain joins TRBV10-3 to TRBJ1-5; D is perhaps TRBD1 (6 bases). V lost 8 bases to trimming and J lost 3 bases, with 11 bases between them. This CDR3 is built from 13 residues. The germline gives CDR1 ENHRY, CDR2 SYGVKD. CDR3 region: CAIATGSNQPQHF. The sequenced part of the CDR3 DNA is TGTGCCATCGCTACAGGGTCCAATCAGCCC.

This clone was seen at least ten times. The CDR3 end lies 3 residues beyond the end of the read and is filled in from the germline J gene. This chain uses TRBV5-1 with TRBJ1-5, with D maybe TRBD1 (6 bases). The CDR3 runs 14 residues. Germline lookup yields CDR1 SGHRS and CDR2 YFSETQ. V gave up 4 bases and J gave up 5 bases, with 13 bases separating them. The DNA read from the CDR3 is TGCGCCAGCAGCCTAGGGACAACGGATCAGCCC. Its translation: CASSLGTTDQP. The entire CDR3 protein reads CASSLGTTDQPQHF.

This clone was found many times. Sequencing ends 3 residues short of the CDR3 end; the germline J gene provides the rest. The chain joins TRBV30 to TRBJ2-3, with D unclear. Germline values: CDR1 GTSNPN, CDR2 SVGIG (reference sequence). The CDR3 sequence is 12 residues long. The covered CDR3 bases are TGTGCCTGGAGTTACGGGTCAGCAACG. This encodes CAWSYGSAT. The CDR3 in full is CAWSYGSATQYF.

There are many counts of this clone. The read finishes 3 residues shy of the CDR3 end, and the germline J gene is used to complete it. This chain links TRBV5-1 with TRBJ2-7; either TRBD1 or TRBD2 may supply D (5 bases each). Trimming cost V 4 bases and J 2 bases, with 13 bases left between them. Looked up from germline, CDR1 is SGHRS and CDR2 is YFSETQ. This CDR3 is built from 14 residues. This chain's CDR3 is CASSPEGLPYEQYF. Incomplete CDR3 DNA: TGCGCCAGCAGCCCCGAGGGGTTGCCCTACGAG.

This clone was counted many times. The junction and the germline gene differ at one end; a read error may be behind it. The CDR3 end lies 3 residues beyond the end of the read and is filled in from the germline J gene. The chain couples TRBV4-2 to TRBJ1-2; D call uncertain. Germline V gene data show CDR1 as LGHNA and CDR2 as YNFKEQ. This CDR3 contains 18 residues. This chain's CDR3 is CASSHIFGEEDGLYGYTF. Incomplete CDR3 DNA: TGCGCCAGCAGCCACATTTTCGGGGAGGAAGATGGTCTTTACGGC.

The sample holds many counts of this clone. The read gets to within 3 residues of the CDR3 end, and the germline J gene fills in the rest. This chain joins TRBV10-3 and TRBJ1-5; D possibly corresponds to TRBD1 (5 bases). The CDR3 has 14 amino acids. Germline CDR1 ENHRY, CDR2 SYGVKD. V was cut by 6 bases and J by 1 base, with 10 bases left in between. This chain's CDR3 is CAIRGEGSNQPQHF. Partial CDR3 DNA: TGTGCCATCAGAGGGGAGGGAAGCAATCAGCCC.

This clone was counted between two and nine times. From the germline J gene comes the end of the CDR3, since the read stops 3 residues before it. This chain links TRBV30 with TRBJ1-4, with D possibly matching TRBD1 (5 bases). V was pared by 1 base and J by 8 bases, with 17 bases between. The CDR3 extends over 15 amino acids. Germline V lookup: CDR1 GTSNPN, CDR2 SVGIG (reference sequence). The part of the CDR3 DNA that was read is TGTGCCTGGAGTGCTGCCCTGGGACTAGAGGAAAAA. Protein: CAWSAALGLEEK. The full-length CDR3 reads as CAWSAALGLEEKLFF.

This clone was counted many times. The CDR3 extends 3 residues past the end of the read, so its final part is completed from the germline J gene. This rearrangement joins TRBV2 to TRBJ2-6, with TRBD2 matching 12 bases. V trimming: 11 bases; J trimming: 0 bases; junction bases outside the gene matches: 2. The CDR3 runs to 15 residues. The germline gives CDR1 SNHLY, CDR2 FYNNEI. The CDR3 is CAGTSGSSGANVLTF. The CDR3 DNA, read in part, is TGTGCCGGGACTAGCGGGTCCTCTGGGGCCAACGTC.

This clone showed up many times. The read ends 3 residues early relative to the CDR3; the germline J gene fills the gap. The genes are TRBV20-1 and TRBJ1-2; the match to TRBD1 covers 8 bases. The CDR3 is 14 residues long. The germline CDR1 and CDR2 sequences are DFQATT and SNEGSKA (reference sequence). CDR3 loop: CSARDPTGASGYTF. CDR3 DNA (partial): TGCAGTGCTAGAGACCCGACAGGGGCTAGCGGC.

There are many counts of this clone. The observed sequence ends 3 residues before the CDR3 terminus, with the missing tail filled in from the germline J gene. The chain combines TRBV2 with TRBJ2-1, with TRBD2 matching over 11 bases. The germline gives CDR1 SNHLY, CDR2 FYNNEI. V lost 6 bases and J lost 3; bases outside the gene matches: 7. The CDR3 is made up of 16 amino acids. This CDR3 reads CASSHGTSGFYNEQFF. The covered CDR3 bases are TGTGCCAGCAGCCACGGGACTAGCGGATTCTACAATGAG.

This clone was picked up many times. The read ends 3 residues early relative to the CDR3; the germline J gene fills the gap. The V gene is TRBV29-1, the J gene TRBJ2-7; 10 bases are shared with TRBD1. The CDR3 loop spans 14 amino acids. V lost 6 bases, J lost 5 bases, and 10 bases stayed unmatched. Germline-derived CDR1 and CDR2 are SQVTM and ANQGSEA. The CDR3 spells CSVSGRDRGDEQYF. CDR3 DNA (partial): TGCAGCGTCTCGGGGCGGGACAGGGGAGACGAG.

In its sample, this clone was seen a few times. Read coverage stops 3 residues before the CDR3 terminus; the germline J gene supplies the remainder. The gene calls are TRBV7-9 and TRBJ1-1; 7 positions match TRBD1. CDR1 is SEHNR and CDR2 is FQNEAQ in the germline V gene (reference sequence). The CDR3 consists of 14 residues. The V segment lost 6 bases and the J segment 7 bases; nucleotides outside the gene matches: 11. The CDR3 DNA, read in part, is TGTGCCAGCAGACTAGCCGGGACAGCATTTGAA. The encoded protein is CASRLAGTAFE. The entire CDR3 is CASRLAGTAFEAFF.

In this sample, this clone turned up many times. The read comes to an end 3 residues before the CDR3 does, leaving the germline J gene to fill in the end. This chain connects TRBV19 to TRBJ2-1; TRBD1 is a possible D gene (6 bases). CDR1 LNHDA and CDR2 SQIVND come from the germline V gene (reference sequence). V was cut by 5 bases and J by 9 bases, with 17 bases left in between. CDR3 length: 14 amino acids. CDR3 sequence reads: CASSAQSGVLEQFF. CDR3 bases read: TGTGCCAGTAGTGCCCAATCAGGGGTGCTTGAG.

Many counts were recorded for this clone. The CDR3 spells CASSFTGDTEAFF. CDR3 bases read: TGTGCCAGCAGCTTCACAGGGGACACTGAA. The chain employs TRBV7-2 and TRBJ1-1, with 7 bases identical to TRBD1. Read data end 3 residues before the CDR3 end; the end is taken from the germline J gene. Looked up from germline, CDR1 is SGHTA and CDR2 is FQGNSA. CDR3 length: 13 amino acids. V shed 3 bases, J shed 3 bases, and the junction held 1 base outside the gene matches.

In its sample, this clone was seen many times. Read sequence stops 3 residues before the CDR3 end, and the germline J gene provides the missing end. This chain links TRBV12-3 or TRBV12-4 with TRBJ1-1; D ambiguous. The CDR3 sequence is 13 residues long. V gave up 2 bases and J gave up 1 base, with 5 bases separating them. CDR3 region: CASSLHRNTEAFF. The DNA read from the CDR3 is TGTGCCAGCAGTTTACATAGGAACACTGAA.